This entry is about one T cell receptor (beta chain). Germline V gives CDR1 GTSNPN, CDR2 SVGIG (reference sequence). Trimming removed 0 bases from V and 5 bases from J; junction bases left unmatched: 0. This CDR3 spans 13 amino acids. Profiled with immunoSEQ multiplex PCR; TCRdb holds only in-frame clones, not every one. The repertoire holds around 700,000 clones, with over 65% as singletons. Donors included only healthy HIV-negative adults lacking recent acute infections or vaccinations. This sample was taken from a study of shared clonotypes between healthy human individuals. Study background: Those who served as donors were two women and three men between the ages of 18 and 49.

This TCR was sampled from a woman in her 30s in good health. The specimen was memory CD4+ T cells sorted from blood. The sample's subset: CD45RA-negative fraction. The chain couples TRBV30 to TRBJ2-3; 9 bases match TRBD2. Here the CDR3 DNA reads TGTGCCTGGAGTGTGCGGGAGGGAGATACGCAGTATTTT. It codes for CAWSVREGDTQYF.